This T cell receptor (beta chain) was obtained from a study of Ad26.COV2.S vaccination and SARS-CoV-2 variants. Study-wide background: Administration of Ad26.COV2.S was intramuscular, either once or twice 56 days apart. General study points: After vaccination, reports described spike-specific CD8+ and CD4+ T cell responses as showing substantial breadth. Possibly, TCR breadth and depth analyses underestimated total T cell responses.

The repertoire was sequenced with immunoSEQ multiplex PCR; TCRdb's copy has only in-frame clones and lacks some. The sample lists some 390,000 clones, 75% to 90% occurring once. The CDR3 sequence is 13 residues long. The germline gives CDR1 SGHRS, CDR2 YFSETQ. V was cut by 0 bases and J by 3 bases, with 7 bases left in between. Treatment denoted: some 19 received Ad26.COV2.S at low or high dose, single or two shots; roughly 5 received placebo; per-sample allocation not given. Collection of samples fell on day 63 after the first vaccine or placebo injection. Ad26 vector vaccine expressed Wuhan-strain SARS-CoV-2 spike. Of note for this clone: Antigen: not known.

The source of this sequence is a person aged 18 to 59 who received the Ad26.COV2.S COVID-19 vaccine or a placebo. This material consisted of peripheral blood, taken in a trial of Ad26.COV2.S vaccine versus placebo. This rearrangement joins TRBV5-1 to TRBJ2-7; D gene ambiguous. CDR3 sequence reads: CASSLERHYEQYF. The DNA of the CDR3 is TGCGCCAGCAGCTTGGAGCGACACTACGAGCAGTACTTC.